This entry is about one T cell receptor beta chain. In contrast to the negatively isolated CD8+ and CD4+ T cells, TEMRA cells were FACS-enriched. The data derive from a study of CD8 T cells in Susac syndrome. At the level of the study: Each patient with Susac syndrome, at the time of blood draw, was therapy-naive, on corticosteroids, or on intravenous immunoglobulin alone.

The V end was cut by 4 bases, the J end by 8 bases, with 12 bases between. The CDR3 is 13 residues long. Germline-derived CDR1 and CDR2 are LGHNA and YSLEER. The RNA input was roughly 0.45 to 1 ug, and it was reverse transcribed with random hexamers. One entry per CDR3 protein results from TCRdb running MiXCR on the immunoSEQ multiplex PCR reads. The repertoire holds 150,000 to 200,000 distinct CDR3 sequences, roughly 95% seen once, with around 0.12% in the top ten. This sequence originates from a human donor with Susac syndrome. The sample taken for sequencing was CD4+ T cells from PBMCs. The genes are TRBV4-3 and TRBJ1-3; a possible D gene is TRBD1 (5 bases). CDR3 residues: CASSPSLGDTIYF. The CDR3 DNA follows: TGCGCCAGCAGCCCCAGTCTGGGGGACACCATATATTTT.